Listed here are 31 T cell receptor beta chains from one sample, sequenced in a study of OX40 agonist ivuxolimab in advanced cancers. Library prep was done by the immunoSEQ multiplex PCR assay. The source is immuneACCESS, and TCRdb retained only in-frame sequences with V and J called. Part of the clones is not carried over; for the studies checked, unresolved V genes explain less than half of this, and the remainder is unexplained. In this sample the table shows 53,000 or so clones, about four fifths of which occur a single time. Together, the top ten hold roughly 2.5% of the sample. Material: CD4+ or CD8+ T cells sorted from blood, obtained in a trial of the OX40 agonist ivuxolimab. The receptors derive from an adult with an advanced solid tumor such as melanoma, head and neck, liver or kidney cancer.

This chain connects TRBV4-2 to TRBJ2-1; 11 bases are a match to TRBD2. This CDR3 has 17 amino acids. J was trimmed by 10 bases and V by 2 bases; bases with no gene match: 13. Per the germline V gene, CDR1 is LGHNA and CDR2 is YNFKEQ. The CDR3 loop reads CASSQKQTGLAGGEQFF. CDR3 DNA: TGTGCCAGCAGCCAAAAACAGACGGGGCTAGCGGGGGGCGAGCAGTTCTTC.

This chain connects TRBV19 to TRBJ2-7; the D gene is possibly TRBD1 (6 bases). Per the germline V gene, CDR1 is LNHDA and CDR2 is SQIVND (reference sequence). CDR3 length equals 12 residues. Trimming stripped 7 bases from V and 5 bases from J, with 12 bases between. In DNA, the CDR3 is TGTGCCAGTAATGACAGGTTCCACGAGCAGTACTTC. Protein: CASNDRFHEQYF.

The J gene is TRBJ1-1, the V gene TRBV29-1, with no clear D. Germline CDR1 reads SQVTM; CDR2 reads ANQGSEA. The CDR3 has 11 amino acids. Trimming left V 2 bases short and J 11 bases short, with 12 bases between. As DNA, the CDR3 is TGCAGCGTTGAACAATTCCGTACTGCTTTCTTT. It translates to CSVEQFRTAFF. Full variable domain (outside the CDR3, taken from reference TRBV29-1 and TRBJ1-1): SAVISQKPSRDICQRGTSLTIQCQVDSQVTMMFWYRQQPGQSLTLIATANQGSEATYESGFVIDKFPISRPNLTFSTLTVSNMSPEDSSIYLCSVEQFRTAFFGQGTRLTVV.

J is TRBJ1-2 and V is TRBV7-3; D call uncertain. CDR1 and CDR2 from the germline V gene are SGHTA and FQGTGA. CDR3 length: 12 residues. The V end lost 3 bases, the J end lost 4 bases, and 6 bases lay between the germline ends. CDR3 sequence: CASSLTVYGYTF. The CDR3 nucleotides are TGTGCCAGCAGCTTGACGGTCTATGGCTACACCTTC.

The CDR3 DNA is TGCGCCAGCAGCCAAGCCTGGACAGCATCTTCCTACGAGCAGTACTTC. Its protein is CASSQAWTASSYEQYF. This chain connects TRBV4-1 to TRBJ2-7; D possibly corresponds to TRBD1 (6 bases). V lost 1 base and J lost 1, with 14 bases in between. CDR1 is MGHRA, CDR2 YSYEKL, per germline. The CDR3 length is 16 residues.

The chain has TRBV7-9 and TRBJ1-6; D gene unclear. Looked up from germline, CDR1 is SEHNR and CDR2 is FQNEAQ (reference sequence). Trimming removed 2 bases at V and 9 bases at J, with 17 bases between. The CDR3 runs 16 residues. CDR3 in DNA: TGTGCCAGCAGCTTACGGATGGAGGGAATTGCTTCACCCCTCCACTTT. Amino acids: CASSLRMEGIASPLHF.

This chain connects TRBV19 to TRBJ1-5, with D maybe TRBD1 (5 bases). The CDR3 contains 14 residues. V lost 4 bases and J 5 bases, leaving 12 bases between the germline ends. Per germline, CDR1 LNHDA and CDR2 SQIVND (reference sequence). CDR3 in DNA: TGTGCCAGTAGTAAGGTCAGGGTAGATCAGCCCCAGCATTTT. It yields the protein CASSKVRVDQPQHF. The full variable domain, completed using reference TRBV19 and TRBJ1-5, is DGGITQSPKYLFRKEGQNVTLSCEQNLNHDAMYWYRQDPGQGLRLIYYSQIVNDFQKGDIAEGYSVSREKKESFPLTVTSAQKNPTAFYLCASSKVRVDQPQHFGDGTRLSIL.

The chain employs TRBV28 and TRBJ2-7; TRBD2 aligns across 10 bases. Germline loops: CDR1 MDHEN, CDR2 SYDVKM. The CDR3 spans 14 residues. V dropped 6 bases and J dropped 4; count of bases not matched to a gene: 6. CDR3 amino acids: CASRTTSGLYEQYF. The CDR3 nucleotides read TGTGCCAGCAGGACGACTAGCGGGCTTTACGAGCAGTACTTC.

The rearrangement uses TRBV5-4 and TRBJ1-4; D uncertain. CDR3 size: 12 residues. V lost 2 bases to trimming and J lost 3 bases, with 2 bases between them. Per the germline V gene, CDR1 is SGHNT and CDR2 is YYREEE (reference sequence). The CDR3 DNA reads as TGTGCCAGCAGCTTCCCTAATGAAAAACTGTTTTTT. It codes for CASSFPNEKLFF.

The chain combines TRBV19 with TRBJ2-2; 11 nucleotides match TRBD2. This CDR3 is 16 amino acids long. CDR1 and CDR2 from the germline V gene are LNHDA and SQIVND (reference sequence). With V trimmed by 4 bases and J by 8 bases, 9 bases remained unmatched. Written as DNA, the CDR3 is TGTGCCAGTAGTAAAGAGACTAGCGGGATCCTAGGGGAGCTGTTTTTT. This gives the protein CASSKETSGILGELFF.

The rearrangement links TRBV19 to TRBJ1-5, with D possibly matching TRBD1 (5 bases). V shed 3 bases and J shed 3 bases, with 18 bases lying between them. This CDR3 is 17 amino acids long. Germline V gene lookup returns CDR1 LNHDA and CDR2 SQIVND (reference sequence). CDR3 in amino acids: CASSILPGPFLNQPQHF. The CDR3 DNA follows: TGTGCCAGTAGTATTCTCCCGGGACCGTTCCTCAATCAGCCCCAGCATTTT.

This chain links TRBV28 with TRBJ2-3; D not certain. The V gene lost 10 bases and the J gene lost 2 bases, with 13 bases spanning the gap. Germline values: CDR1 MDHEN, CDR2 SYDVKM. The CDR3 runs to 13 residues. The CDR3 bases are TGTGCCACTCAGACGGAACTCACAGATACGCAGTATTTT. It codes for CATQTELTDTQYF. Full variable domain (rest looked up from reference TRBV28 and TRBJ2-3): DVKVTQSSRYLVKRTGEKVFLECVQDMDHENMFWYRQDPGLGLRLIYFSYDVKMKEKGDIPEGYSVSREKKERFSLILESASTNQTSMYLCATQTELTDTQYFGPGTRLTVL.

The chain has TRBV7-9 and TRBJ1-2; a weak D match, TRBD1 (6 bases). This CDR3 region has 14 residues. Trimming stripped 6 bases from V and 3 bases from J, with 14 bases between. Per germline, CDR1 SEHNR and CDR2 FQNEAQ (reference sequence). The CDR3 DNA reads as TGTGCCAGCAGGGAATGGGGGCTCGACTATGGCTACACCTTC. Protein: CASREWGLDYGYTF.

In its sample, this clone was seen once. The J gene is TRBJ2-3, the V gene TRBV7-2, with TRBD2 matching over 7 bases. Germline trimming cut 2 bases from V and 0 bases from J; bases unmatched to any gene: 5. The CDR3 covers 16 residues. The germline CDR1 and CDR2 sequences are SGHTA and FQGNSA. The CDR3 reads CASSLLADLSTDTQYF. For the CDR3, the DNA is TGTGCCAGCAGCTTACTAGCGGACCTTAGCACAGATACGCAGTATTTT.

The rearrangement uses TRBV18 and TRBJ1-5, with D unclear. The CDR3 sequence is 20 residues long. The V gene's germline CDR1 is KGHSH and CDR2 LQKENI. Trimming removed 2 bases from V and 0 bases from J, with 23 bases in between. CDR3 bases: TGTGCCAGCTCACCAACCCAAGTTGCCTTAGGGTCGTATAGCAATCAGCCCCAGCATTTT. It encodes CASSPTQVALGSYSNQPQHF.

V gene TRBV27 combines with J gene TRBJ1-1; 11 nucleotides line up with TRBD1. Looked up from germline, CDR1 is MNHEY and CDR2 is SMNVEV (reference sequence). V lost 5 bases, J lost 6 bases, and 20 bases stayed unmatched. The CDR3 is made up of 19 amino acids. CDR3 nucleotide sequence: TGTGCCAGCAGTCCGTGGGGGACAGGGGGAGTAGTAAGCGGGTCTGAAGCTTTCTTT. It encodes CASSPWGTGGVVSGSEAFF.

This clone was picked up a small number of times. The chain recombines TRBV7-2 with TRBJ2-7; possible D gene TRBD1, 5 bases. This CDR3 contains 14 residues. The germline V gene encodes CDR1 SGHTA and CDR2 FQGNSA. The germline V and J ends were trimmed by 4 bases and 2 bases, with 12 bases remaining between them. The CDR3: CASSWAGIPYEQYF. The CDR3 DNA reads TGTGCCAGCAGCTGGGCAGGGATACCCTACGAGCAGTACTTC.

The gene calls are TRBV7-2 and TRBJ1-4; D is unclear. The CDR3 is 15 residues long. CDR1 and CDR2 from the germline V gene are SGHTA and FQGNSA. V was trimmed by 5 bases and J by 6 bases, leaving 16 bases between them. CDR3: CASSPGPGDYEKLFF. The CDR3 region has the DNA TGTGCCAGCAGCCCCGGACCAGGAGATTATGAAAAACTGTTTTTT. The entire variable domain, with the rest obtained from reference TRBV7-2 and TRBJ1-4, is as follows: GAGVSQSPSNKVTEKGKDVELRCDPISGHTALYWYRQSLGQGLEFLIYFQGNSAPDKSGLPSDRFSAERTGGSVSTLTIQRTQQEDSAVYLCASSPGPGDYEKLFFGSGTQLSVL.

This chain joins TRBV5-1 and TRBJ2-7; the D call may be TRBD1 or TRBD2 (6 bases each). The germline V and J ends were trimmed by 0 bases and 1 base, with 11 bases remaining between them. The CDR3 runs 15 residues. CDR1 and CDR2 from the germline V gene are SGHRS and YFSETQ. This CDR3 reads CASSLEGGRSYEQYF. The CDR3 DNA follows: TGCGCCAGCAGCTTGGAGGGGGGTAGGTCCTACGAGCAGTACTTC.

The J gene is TRBJ1-4, the V gene TRBV4-1, with a weak D call TRBD1 (6 bases). The germline V gene has CDR1 MGHRA and CDR2 YSYEKL. This CDR3 has 16 amino acids. Trimming left V 4 bases short and J 2 bases short, with 14 bases between. CDR3 loop: CASSLGGASTNEKLFF. Here the CDR3 DNA reads TGCGCCAGCAGCCTGGGGGGGGCGAGTACTAATGAAAAACTGTTTTTT.

The chain uses TRBV23-1 and TRBJ1-3; tentatively, D is TRBD1 (5 bases). TRBV23-1 is identified as an open reading frame with a role that is uncertain. CDR3 size: 16 residues. Trimming removed 0 bases from V and 4 bases from J, with 13 bases in between. The CDR3 DNA sequence: TGCGCCAGCAGTCAATCGGGGCGGGGCTCCGGAAACACCATATATTTT. Protein sequence: CASSQSGRGSGNTIYF.

The V call is TRBV20-1, the J call TRBJ2-7; D is ambiguous. Per the germline V gene, CDR1 is DFQATT and CDR2 is SNEGSKA (reference sequence). The CDR3 runs to 10 residues. V lost 3 bases to trimming and J lost 11 bases, with 11 bases between them. The CDR3 DNA follows: TGCAGTGCTAGTTTCTCTGGCGAGTACTTC. This encodes CSASFSGEYF.

The J gene is TRBJ2-2, the V gene TRBV27; D is ambiguous. Between the trimmed V and J ends, which lost 7 bases and 1 base, there was a span of 16 bases. Germline CDR1 MNHEY, CDR2 SMNVEV (reference sequence). The CDR3 extends over 16 amino acids. For the CDR3, the DNA is TGTGCCAGCATTAGTTTAAAGGCAGGGAACACCGGGGAGCTGTTTTTT. Protein product: CASISLKAGNTGELFF.

This sequence joins TRBV19 and TRBJ2-1; 10 bases line up with TRBD1. Trimming at V came to 5 bases and at J to 7 bases, leaving 8 bases not matched to a gene. In germline, CDR1 is LNHDA, CDR2 SQIVND (reference sequence). The length of the CDR3 is 15 residues. This chain's CDR3 is CASSLSGQGRNEQFF. CDR3 DNA sequence: TGTGCCAGTAGTCTCTCGGGACAGGGGAGGAATGAGCAGTTCTTC.

V usage is TRBV5-1 and J usage is TRBJ2-5; D unresolved. The length of the CDR3 is 16 residues. Germline V gives CDR1 SGHRS, CDR2 YFSETQ. The germline V and J ends were trimmed by 3 bases and 0 bases, with 15 bases remaining between them. CDR3 loop: CASSWNGANYQETQYF. For the CDR3, the DNA is TGCGCCAGCAGCTGGAATGGAGCTAATTACCAAGAGACCCAGTACTTC. The variable domain in full, completed from reference TRBV5-1 and TRBJ2-5, reads KAGVTQTPRYLIKTRGQQVTLSCSPISGHRSVSWYQQTPGQGLQFLFEYFSETQRNKGNFPGRFSGRQFSNSRSEMNVSTLELGDSALYLCASSWNGANYQETQYFGPGTRLLVL.

This clone was counted a single time. This chain connects TRBV7-2 to TRBJ2-1; D may be TRBD1 or TRBD2 (7 bases each). This CDR3 contains 15 residues. With 6 bases removed from V and 1 base from J, the gap between germline ends came to 13 bases. Per the germline V gene, CDR1 is SGHTA and CDR2 is FQGNSA. This CDR3 is CASRPGGGSYNEQFF. CDR3 bases: TGTGCCAGCAGGCCAGGGGGGGGGTCCTACAATGAGCAGTTCTTC.

The chain links TRBV10-2 to TRBJ1-5, with TRBD1 identical over 7 bases. CDR1 is WSHSY, CDR2 SAAADI, per germline. The CDR3 totals 16 residues. With V trimmed by 6 bases and J by 0 bases, 8 bases remained unmatched. The CDR3 sequence: CASSPGRGNSNQPQHF. CDR3 in DNA: TGCGCCAGCAGCCCGGGCAGGGGGAATAGCAATCAGCCCCAGCATTTT.

This chain connects TRBV18 to TRBJ1-1, with D hard to call. Germline V lookup: CDR1 KGHSH, CDR2 LQKENI. Trimming stripped 3 bases from V and 1 base from J, with 9 bases between. There are 14 residues in the CDR3. In DNA form, the CDR3 reads TGTGCCAGCTCACCTATCCCCAGGAACACTGAAGCTTTCTTT. Translation gives CASSPIPRNTEAFF.

This sequence joins TRBV5-5 and TRBJ1-5, with D tentatively TRBD1 (5 bases). The CDR3 covers 15 residues. V gave up 4 bases and J gave up 4 bases, with 15 bases separating them. Per the germline V gene, CDR1 is SGHKS and CDR2 is YYEKEE (reference sequence). The CDR3, as DNA: TGTGCCAGCAGCCCCGGACCCCCAGGGAATCAGCCCCAGCATTTT. Protein sequence: CASSPGPPGNQPQHF.

The chain has TRBV19 and TRBJ1-6; unclear D gene. Germline CDR1 is LNHDA and CDR2 is SQIVND (reference sequence). Trimming removed 5 bases at V and 9 bases at J, with 20 bases between. This CDR3 has 16 amino acids. In nucleotides, the CDR3 is TGTGCCAGTAGTTTAGGGCCCCCGGAGATGGGTTCACCCCTCCACTTT. Translating gives CASSLGPPEMGSPLHF.

The rearrangement links TRBV30 to TRBJ2-5; possibly TRBD1 for D (6 bases). The CDR3 runs to 14 residues. Germline assignment: CDR1 GTSNPN and CDR2 SVGIG (reference sequence). The V end lost 1 base, the J end lost 2 bases, and 11 bases lay between the germline ends. CDR3 nucleotide sequence: TGTGCCTGGAGTGGGACAGATAAACAAGAGACCCAGTACTTC. This gives the protein CAWSGTDKQETQYF.